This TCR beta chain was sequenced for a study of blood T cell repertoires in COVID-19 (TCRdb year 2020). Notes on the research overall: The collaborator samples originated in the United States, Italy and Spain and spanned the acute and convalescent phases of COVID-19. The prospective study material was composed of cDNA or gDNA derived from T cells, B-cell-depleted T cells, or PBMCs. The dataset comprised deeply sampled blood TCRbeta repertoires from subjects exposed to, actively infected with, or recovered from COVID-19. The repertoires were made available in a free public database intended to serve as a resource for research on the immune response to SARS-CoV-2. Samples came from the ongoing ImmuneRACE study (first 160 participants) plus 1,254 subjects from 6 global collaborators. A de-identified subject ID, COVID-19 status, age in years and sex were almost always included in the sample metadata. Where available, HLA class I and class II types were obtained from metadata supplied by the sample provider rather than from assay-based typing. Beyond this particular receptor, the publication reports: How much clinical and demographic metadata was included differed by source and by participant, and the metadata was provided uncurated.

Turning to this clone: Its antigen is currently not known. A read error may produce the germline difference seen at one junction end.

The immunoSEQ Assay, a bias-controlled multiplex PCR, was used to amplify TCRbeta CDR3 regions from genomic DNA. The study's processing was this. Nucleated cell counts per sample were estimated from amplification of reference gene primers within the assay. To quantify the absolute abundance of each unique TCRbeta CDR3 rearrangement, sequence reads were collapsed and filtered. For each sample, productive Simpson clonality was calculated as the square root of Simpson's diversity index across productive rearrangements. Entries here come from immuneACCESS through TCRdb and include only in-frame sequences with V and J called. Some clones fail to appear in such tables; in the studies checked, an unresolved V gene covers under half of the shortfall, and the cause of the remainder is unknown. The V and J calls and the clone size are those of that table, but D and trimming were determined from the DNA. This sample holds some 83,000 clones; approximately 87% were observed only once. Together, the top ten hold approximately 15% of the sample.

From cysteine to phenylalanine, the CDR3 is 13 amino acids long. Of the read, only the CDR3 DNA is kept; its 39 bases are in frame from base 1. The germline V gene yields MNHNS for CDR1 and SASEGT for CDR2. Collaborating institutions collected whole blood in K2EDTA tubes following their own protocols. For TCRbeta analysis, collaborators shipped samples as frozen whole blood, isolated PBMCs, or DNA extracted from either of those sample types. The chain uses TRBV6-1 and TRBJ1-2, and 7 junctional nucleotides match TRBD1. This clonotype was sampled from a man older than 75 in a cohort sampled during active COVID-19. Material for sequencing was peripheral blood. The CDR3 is CASGEGDRSGYTF. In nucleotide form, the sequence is TGTGCCAGCGGTGAGGGGGACAGATCTGGCTACACCTTC.